Following are 11 T cell receptor beta chains from one sample sequenced in a study of blood T cell repertoires in COVID-19. TCRdb's copy holds only in-frame clones and misses some; the assay was immunoSEQ multiplex PCR. The sample yields a few hundred thousand clones, roughly nine tenths seen once. Sequencing was performed on peripheral blood. Source of these receptors: a woman younger than 45 with COVID-19, enrolled during active disease.

The chain uses TRBV29-1 and TRBJ2-7, with 10 bases that match TRBD1. The CDR3 sequence is 13 residues long. The V gene end was trimmed by 6 bases and the J gene end by 5 bases; junction bases not matched to a gene: 7. Germline CDR1 and CDR2: SQVTM and ANQGSEA. CDR3 coding DNA: TGCAGCGTCGAGCGGGACAGGGGCAACGAGCAGTACTTC. This codes for CSVERDRGNEQYF.

This clone was counted between two and nine times. The J gene is TRBJ2-7, the V gene TRBV19, with 9 nucleotides matching TRBD2. Germline loops: CDR1 LNHDA, CDR2 SQIVND (reference sequence). V was clipped by 7 bases and J by 4 bases; unmatched bases: 14. This CDR3 is built from 16 residues. This CDR3 reads CASNVGGGAGKYEQYF. In nucleotides, the CDR3 is TGTGCCAGTAACGTCGGCGGGGGGGCCGGAAAGTACGAGCAGTACTTC. The variable domain in full, with the rest retrieved from reference TRBV19 and TRBJ2-7, is DGGITQSPKYLFRKEGQNVTLSCEQNLNHDAMYWYRQDPGQGLRLIYYSQIVNDFQKGDIAEGYSVSREKKESFPLTVTSAQKNPTAFYLCASNVGGGAGKYEQYFGPGTRLTVT.

The sample holds one count of this clone. The chain is built from TRBV5-3 and TRBJ2-7; possible D gene TRBD1, 5 bases. TRBV5-3 belongs to the ORF category, with a function that is uncertain. The CDR3 contains 13 residues. Between the trimmed V and J ends, which lost 5 bases and 1 base, there was a span of 10 bases. DNA of the CDR3: TGTGCCAGAAGGTTGCAGGGTTCCTACGAGCAGTACTTC. This translates into CARRLQGSYEQYF.

CDR3 in amino acids: CASSVWGGQGLEKLFF. In DNA, the CDR3 is TGTGCCAGCAGTGTCTGGGGGGGACAGGGTTTGGAAAAACTGTTTTTT. The chain carries TRBV6-1 and TRBJ1-4; TRBD1 agrees at 9 bases. This CDR3 region has 16 residues. Germline V gene data show CDR1 as MNHNS and CDR2 as SASEGT. Trimming at V came to 4 bases and at J to 8 bases, leaving 11 bases not matched to a gene.

The genes are TRBV15 and TRBJ1-1; D perhaps matches TRBD1 (5 bases). V shed 4 bases and J shed 10 bases, with 16 bases lying between them. CDR3 length equals 13 residues. Germline assignment: CDR1 LNHNV and CDR2 YYDKDF (reference sequence). The CDR3: CATSTGGGVSAFF. CDR3 coding DNA: TGTGCCACCAGCACCGGGGGGGGTGTCTCAGCTTTCTTT.

The chain carries TRBV15 and TRBJ1-6; D gene uncertain. With 0 bases removed from V and 4 bases from J, the gap between germline ends came to 4 bases. Germline CDR1 and CDR2: LNHNV and YYDKDF (reference sequence). The CDR3 extends over 14 amino acids. CDR3 nucleotide sequence: TGTGCCACCAGCAGAGACTTTTATAATTCACCCCTCCACTTT. It encodes CATSRDFYNSPLHF.

V and J are TRBV28 and TRBJ2-7; D is perhaps TRBD2 (5 bases). Germline CDR1 and CDR2: MDHEN and SYDVKM. V lost 6 bases to trimming and J lost 12 bases, with 24 bases between them. This CDR3 spans 14 amino acids. In nucleotides, the CDR3 is TGTGCCAGCAGCCTTACCGGGGAACACAGTTCGCGGTACTTC. It codes for CASSLTGEHSSRYF.

The CDR3 DNA follows: TGTGCCAGCTCACAGGGCCACGAGCAGTACTTC. Its protein product is CASSQGHEQYF. The V gene is TRBV19, the J gene TRBJ2-7; a possible D gene is TRBD1 (6 bases). V was shortened by 9 bases and J by 5 bases, with 11 bases between the two germline ends. Germline-derived CDR1 and CDR2 are LNHDA and SQIVND (reference sequence). This CDR3 is 11 amino acids long.

The chain links TRBV4-1 to TRBJ1-6; 10 bases agree with TRBD1. CDR1 is MGHRA and CDR2 is YSYEKL in the germline V gene. V dropped 0 bases and J dropped 8; count of bases not matched to a gene: 7. The CDR3 extends over 17 amino acids. The CDR3 is CASSQDSLGQGYSPLHF. CDR3 DNA: TGCGCCAGCAGCCAAGACTCTCTGGGACAGGGGTATTCACCCCTCCACTTT.

The chain carries TRBV2 and TRBJ1-1; 9 positions agree with TRBD1. The CDR3 sequence is 14 residues long. Per germline, CDR1 SNHLY and CDR2 FYNNEI. The V gene end was trimmed by 7 bases and the J gene end by 2 bases; junction bases not matched to a gene: 5. The CDR3 nucleotides are TGTGCCAGCACGGGGACAGGGCCAAACACTGAAGCTTTCTTT. This gives the protein CASTGTGPNTEAFF.

The chain carries TRBV10-3 and TRBJ2-3, with 7 bases aligning to TRBD2. The CDR3 is 16 amino acids. The junction had 15 bases not matched to a gene; V was cut back by 10 bases and J by 2 bases. Germline CDR1 and CDR2: ENHRY and SYGVKD. CDR3 amino acids: CATRGVLAGPTDTQYF. CDR3 DNA sequence: TGTGCCACCCGGGGGGTACTGGCAGGGCCCACAGATACGCAGTATTTT.